The rows below give T cell receptor beta chains drawn from one sample of a study of STAT3 mutations in large granular lymphocyte leukemia. The protocol was immunoSEQ multiplex PCR, while the TCRdb copy is restricted to in-frame clones and leaves out a portion. Of about 15,000 clones in the sample, roughly 86% were seen once. The sample consisted of peripheral blood mononuclear cells. The receptors originated from a man aged 50 to 60 with T-cell large granular lymphocyte leukemia. Some clones in this sample may be carry-over from other donors' samples. Each CDR3 is given without its conserved first and last residue. A D gene is named only where the DNA matches it firmly. Clone sizes are given selectively: once, few, many, or a class where the clone is expanded.

CDR3,J,length,size,D,V
ASSLMGQGATEAF,TRBJ1-1,13,NA,TRBD1,TRBV5-4
ASPQRVARGETQY,TRBJ2-5,13,NA,NA,TRBV21-1
ASGLRPRDITSGITEAF,TRBJ1-1,17,NA,NA,TRBV12-5
ASSRRQNYGYT,TRBJ1-2,11,NA,NA,TRBV7-2
ASQEQSNTEAF,TRBJ1-1,11,NA,NA,TRBV14
ASSPGGMETQY,TRBJ2-5,11,few,NA,TRBV7-2
ASSGSGRATGELF,TRBJ2-2,13,NA,TRBD2,TRBV9
ASSWTEPGNTIY,TRBJ1-3,12,NA,NA,TRBV5-1
ASSGGRLAGGYSEQF,TRBJ2-1,15,once,TRBD2,TRBV6-1
SVERTGREAF,TRBJ1-1,10,NA,TRBD1,TRBV29-1
ASRLTRTGERTDTQY,TRBJ2-3,15,few,TRBD1,TRBV7-9
ASRADRGFTEAF,TRBJ1-1,12,NA,TRBD1,TRBV25-1
ASSIGKASYEQY,TRBJ2-7,12,NA,NA,TRBV19
ASSQDSWTGYQPQH,TRBJ1-5,14,once,TRBD1,TRBV4-3
ASSQGPGGVLDTGELF,TRBJ2-2,16,once,TRBD2,TRBV4-1
ASSPYSPRAEAF,TRBJ1-1,12,NA,NA,TRBV18
ASSVVDGSTDTQY,TRBJ2-3,13,once,NA,TRBV9
ASSLSYSGNTIY,TRBJ1-3,12,NA,NA,TRBV7-2
ASGQEFSYEQY,TRBJ2-7,11,NA,NA,TRBV6-1
ASSLGQGKYEQY,TRBJ2-7,12,once,TRBD1,TRBV7-6
ASRTGANVLT,TRBJ2-6,10,NA,NA,TRBV27
ASSYSPRVEQY,TRBJ2-7,11,NA,NA,TRBV6-6
ASSLGQIYEQY,TRBJ2-7,11,NA,NA,TRBV11-2
ASSLETGGYNSPLH,TRBJ1-6,14,NA,TRBD1,TRBV11-2
ASSLMTGKNEKLF,TRBJ1-4,13,once,TRBD1,TRBV5-6
ASSESADLNYGYT,TRBJ1-2,13,NA,NA,TRBV25-1
ASRLGRGNEQF,TRBJ2-1,11,NA,NA,TRBV2
ASSLYSGTWAYEQY,TRBJ2-7,14,NA,TRBD2,TRBV28
ASSQLAGVELF,TRBJ2-2,11,NA,TRBD2,TRBV4-3
ASSLNGGKDEQY,TRBJ2-7,12,NA,TRBD2,TRBV5-4
ASSSISETQY,TRBJ2-5,10,NA,NA,TRBV5-6
SVAEGNTEAF,TRBJ1-1,10,once,NA,TRBV29-1
ASNLATNTGELF,TRBJ2-2,12,NA,NA,TRBV6-1
ASSLGYSTDTQY,TRBJ2-3,12,NA,NA,TRBV7-9
ATSREAGGGNEQF,TRBJ2-1,13,NA,TRBD2,TRBV15
ASSIQAAAETQY,TRBJ2-5,12,NA,NA,TRBV19
SVSTPPEGTQY,TRBJ2-5,11,NA,NA,TRBV29-1
ASSREFRDRGAYEQY,TRBJ2-7,15,NA,TRBD1,TRBV19
ASRQGAGANVLT,TRBJ2-6,12,NA,TRBD1,TRBV18
ASSLFRFQETQY,TRBJ2-5,12,few,NA,TRBV28
ASRYEGQGNLYEQY,TRBJ2-7,14,NA,NA,TRBV6-5
ASRLGASNQPQH,TRBJ1-5,12,NA,NA,TRBV7-8
AWSVHGNQPQH,TRBJ1-5,11,NA,NA,TRBV30
ASSLDQGSTDTQY,TRBJ2-3,13,NA,NA,TRBV5-6
ASSDSRRESSTDTQY,TRBJ2-3,15,NA,TRBD2,TRBV6-4
ASSGPVVGERTSYEQY,TRBJ2-7,16,few,NA,TRBV25-1
ASSPDQGSTDTQY,TRBJ2-3,13,medium-sized,NA,TRBV5-4
ASSPVAAGDEQY,TRBJ2-7,12,NA,NA,TRBV13
ASGGAPNQPQH,TRBJ1-5,11,NA,NA,TRBV6-6
ASSPPHGNYGYT,TRBJ1-2,12,NA,NA,TRBV11-2
ASSFLATEQF,TRBJ2-1,10,once,NA,TRBV5-6
ASSLGRGAAKNIQY,TRBJ2-4,14,NA,NA,TRBV11-1
ASSQEGGSNYGYT,TRBJ1-2,13,NA,NA,TRBV4-3